This TCR beta chain was recorded in a study of shared clonotypes between healthy human individuals (dated by TCRdb to about 2020). General notes on the study: The cohort included three men and a couple of women between 18 and 49 years of age. Per donor, three plates each were used for CD4 naive and CD4 memory, two for CD8 naive, and one for CD8 memory. To estimate repertoire size and how much clonotype sharing occurs between individuals, the study deeply sequenced the blood TCR repertoires of about five healthy adults. To increase sequencing depth and limit assay-specific biases, TCR repertoire library preparation and sequencing were carried out by different laboratories using diverse techniques. Per donor, leukapheresis produced somewhere between about 0.9 and 9 billion PBMCs.

Based on the germline V gene, the CDR1 and CDR2 sequences are SGHAT and FQNNGV. V is pared back by 5 bases and J by 3 bases, with 20 bases lying between the germline termini. The CDR3 holds 16 amino acids from the cysteine to the phenylalanine. Only the CDR3 DNA stays, 48 bases, in frame from base 1. CD8 naive samples were obtained by positive selection for CCR7 among CD45RO-negative cells, yielding a CD45RA+CCR7+ population from which TemRA cells were excluded. Healthy HIV-negative adults with no recently reported acute infections or vaccinations were included as donors. Only Caucasian adults living in Nashville, Tennessee, USA were represented among the donors. After blood collection by leukapheresis, PBMCs were isolated using Ficoll-Histopaque density gradient centrifugation and then cryopreserved in the vapor phase of liquid nitrogen. Purity and quantity of every magnetically sorted T cell population were checked by analytical flow cytometry. From each sorted fraction, genomic DNA was isolated and quantified by UV absorbance on a Nanodrop 2000c.

Study-level results and caveats: Incomplete sequencing was indicated by rarefaction of sorted-subset datasets, despite the large sequencing depth. Based on pairwise subsampling, the degree of clonotype sharing among donors was expected to be affected by sequencing depth. Because the study included a small number of donors, the genetic and exposure-history diversity represented was limited. Sampling was restricted to blood, and TCR repertoires in tissue are likely to differ from TCR repertoires in blood. Larger estimated clonotype richness was generally found for naive subsets than for memory subsets. Compared with non-shared clonotypes, clonotypes shared by all four sorted-subset donors had higher generation probabilities. About 5% of naive CD4, 3% to 4% of naive CD8, 2.3% of memory CD4, and roughly 0.4% of memory CD8 clonotypes were shared across several donors.

Turning to this clone: The clone's antigen remains unknown. No base qualities exist here, and no much larger clone lies one base off it.

TCR CDR3 regions were amplified from genomic DNA by multiplex PCR using the deep immunoSEQ assay. Extracted genomic DNA from each cell subset was spread evenly across all wells of several immunoSEQ 96-well plates, with each plate serving as a replicate. For sorted subsets, each replicate PCR was loaded with about 0.2 ug genomic DNA, equivalent to about 30,000 T cell genomes. The purified libraries were quantified using a Qubit 3.0 fluorometer, sized with a Bioanalyzer 2100, and then quantified again using the KAPA Library Quantification kit. Every immunoSEQ 96-well plate was sequenced on a separate single-read 150-cycle Illumina NextSeq 550 flow cell. On the study's bioinformatics: The immunoSEQ output contained only junctional sequences without quality scores, so filtering could not match that applied to full-length reads. To assign V/J genes and CDR3, sequences were annotated using PyIR, a Python wrapper for IgBLAST v1.9, with IMGT germline references. Reads were removed for weak V/J assignments (E-value above 1e-6), missing CDR3, stop codons, out-of-frame junctions, or ambiguous translated residues. V3J clonotypes were defined by identical inferred V gene, J gene, and CDR3 amino acid sequence. The percentage overlap between two repertoires was calculated by dividing the number of shared unique clonotypes by the size of the smaller repertoire. Three approaches were used to assess repertoire richness: RTK rarefaction, the Chao1 estimator, and Recon v2.1 estimates of unobserved clonotypes. Generation probabilities were computed with OLGA for all TCRbeta clonotypes obtained by the gDNA method from several donors. TCRdb retrieved this table from immuneACCESS and kept in-frame rearrangements only. Not all clones are present; in checked studies, unresolved V genes account for under half, and no reason is known for the remainder. For V, J and clone size, that table is used; D and trimming come from the DNA. The sample records some 2,100,000 clones, more than 85% of which are singletons. Of the sample, under 2% falls within the top ten clones.

The chain uses TRBV11-2 and TRBJ2-7, and perhaps TRBD2 as D gene, on 7 matching bases. The sample consisted of naive CD8+ T cells from PBMCs. The intended sense of this specimen's cell subset or site label: CD45RA+CCR7+. The source of this sequence is a man aged 18 to 35 in good health. Some clones in this sample may be carry-over from other donors' samples. The CDR3 is CASSPVRGRGDYEQYF. The nucleotide sequence is TGTGCCAGCAGCCCCGTTCGGGGGAGGGGGGACTACGAGCAGTACTTC.